This T cell receptor beta chain emerged from a study of blood T cell repertoires in COVID-19. Measured with immunoSEQ multiplex PCR; TCRdb has only the in-frame clones, and not every one. The data hold a few hundred thousand clones, with more than 75% observed a single time. CDR1 and CDR2 (germline): MGHRA, YSYEKL. The CDR3 covers 16 residues. V shed 4 bases and J 2 bases; nucleotides not matched to a gene: 9. Either two negative PCRs, clearance, or symptom resolution qualified Cohort 3 donors as recovered. The V call is TRBV4-1, the J call TRBJ2-7, with 9 bases identical to TRBD1. The TCR was taken from a woman younger than 35 who had recovered from COVID-19. Specimen: PBMCs or T cells enriched from blood (not recorded which). In nucleotides, the CDR3 is TGCGCCAGCAGCCCCTTGCCCGGGACAGGGACCTACGAGCAGTACTTC. This sequence encodes CASSPLPGTGTYEQYF.